The clone carrying this T cell receptor beta chain was seen only a few times. Its antigen is unknown. TCRdb used MiXCR to reprocess the reads, holding one entry per CDR3 protein. Of about 920,000 distinct CDR3 sequences in the sample, roughly 30% are singletons; the top ten hold more than 13%. The data are from a study of T cell repertoires in cytomegalovirus infection. Study background: Carrying CMV and the relevant HLA type showed in public TCR beta signatures. Broader study findings: The response measured ex vivo was dominated by TCR beta clonotypes (HLA-C-restricted and CMV-specific).

CDR1 and CDR2 (germline): SGHDT, YYEEEE. There are 13 residues in the CDR3. Trimming removed 0 bases from V and 7 bases from J, with 10 bases in between. This rearrangement joins TRBV5-6 to TRBJ1-1; D not resolved. Here the sequenced sample was cultured CD8+ T cells from PBMCs, taken from culture after CMV antigen stimulation. The TCR was taken from a human donor in good health (CMV status not recorded). Some clones in this sample may be carry-over from other donors' samples. CDR3 residues: CASSLDSPDEAFF. In DNA, the CDR3 is TGTGCCAGCAGCTTGGACAGCCCGGATGAAGCTTTCTTT.